The T cell receptor beta chain described here comes from a study of T cells expressing NK-cell markers. The CDR3 consists of 12 residues. CDR1 MGHDK and CDR2 SYGVNS come from the germline V gene. TCRdb re-called the 5' RACE reads and shows each CDR3 protein once, DNA omitted. The sample has 130,000 to 150,000 distinct CDR3 sequences. The sequence was collected from a man between 18 and 29 years old in good health. The V call is TRBV25-1, the J call TRBJ1-1; as DNA is missing, the TRBD1 call by TCRdb cannot be tested. What was sequenced was blood T cells: a sorted CD56 or NKG2C T cell subset, CD4+ or CD8+ T cells, or bulk PBMC T cells (not recorded which). The CDR3 spells CASSTRDREAFF.